This T cell receptor (beta chain) comes out of a study of shared clonotypes between healthy human individuals. Overall study context: Three CD4 naive, three CD4 memory, two CD8 naive and one CD8 memory plate were used per donor.

Concerning this clone: Other nucleotide sequences in the sample specify the same CDR3.

The method was immunoSEQ multiplex PCR; TCRdb's version includes in-frame clones alone and lacks a portion of them. The sample contains more than 2 million clones, roughly 96% of which appear only once. CDR3 length: 11 residues. Germline V gene lookup returns CDR1 SGHDT and CDR2 YYEEEE. Trimming removed 4 bases from V and 5 bases from J, with 6 bases in between. Sequences were obtained from naive CD4+ T cells sorted from blood. Subset of the sample: CD45RA+ positively selected. This rearrangement joins TRBV5-6 to TRBJ2-5, with unresolved D. This TCR derives from a man aged 18 to 30 in good health. The CDR3 nucleotides are TGTGCCAGCAGCCTGTCGGAGACCCAGTACTTC. Residues: CASSLSETQYF.